This is a list of T cell receptor beta chains from one sample in a study of graft-versus-host responses after intestinal transplantation. Their recognized antigens are unknown. Assay used: immunoSEQ multiplex PCR; TCRdb lists only in-frame clones, some missing. The table shows 130,000 to 150,000 clones, with around 90% occurring only once. The sequencing used unstimulated CD4+ T cells sorted from spleen or lymph node cells, collected before intestinal transplant. The receptors here all came from a human donor who received an intestinal transplant. Each CDR3 is given with its conserved first and last residue. D genes are given only for firm matches. The size of a clone is reported for some rows only, either as once, few or many, or as a class for expanded clones.

V	size	J	D	DNA	CDR3
TRBV5-4	-	TRBJ1-1	TRBD1	TGTGCCAGCAGCTTGGCCCAGGACAGGGCAACTGAAGCTTTCTTT	CASSLAQDRATEAFF
TRBV7-3	-	TRBJ2-1	TRBD2	TGTGCCAGCAGCCCGAGGACTAGCGGGTTATACAATGAGCAGTTCTTC	CASSPRTSGLYNEQFF
TRBV5-1	-	TRBJ1-4	-	TGCGCCAGCAGCTTGCGTCCGTCTGCAACTAATGAAAAACTGTTTTTT	CASSLRPSATNEKLFF
TRBV28	once	TRBJ1-5	TRBD1	TGTGCCGGCAGTGTGACAGGGCTGAGGCAGCCCCAGCATTTT	CAGSVTGLRQPQHF
TRBV27	-	TRBJ1-2	TRBD1	TGTGCCAGCAGATCCGGGACAGGCAATGGCTACACCTTC	CASRSGTGNGYTF
TRBV19	-	TRBJ2-3	TRBD2	TGTGCCAGTAGTAAAGCGGGGACTTACTTGGATACGCAGTATTTT	CASSKAGTYLDTQYF
TRBV11-2	-	TRBJ2-3	TRBD2	TGTGCCAGCAGCTCCTCTAGCGGGAGCACAGATACGCAGTATTTT	CASSSSSGSTDTQYF
TRBV4-1	-	TRBJ2-7	TRBD2	TGCGCCAGCAGCCACACGGCTCTCCGGGGGGGCTCCTACGAGCAGTACTTC	CASSHTALRGGSYEQYF
TRBV10-2	-	TRBJ1-5	TRBD1	TGCGCCAGCAGTCATAACCAGGGGGCGGCTCAGCCCCAGCATTTT	CASSHNQGAAQPQHF
TRBV18	-	TRBJ2-2	TRBD1	TGTGCCAGCTCACCCGGGACAGCTACCGGGGAGCTGTTTTTT	CASSPGTATGELFF
TRBV28	-	TRBJ2-1	TRBD2	TGTGCCAGCAGGGGGACTACCCTAGGGATGAATGAGCAGTTCTTC	CASRGTTLGMNEQFF
TRBV5-4	-	TRBJ2-7	TRBD2	TGTGCCAGCAGCTTGGAGGCCCGGCGGGAGGGAACCTACGAGCAGTACTTC	CASSLEARREGTYEQYF
TRBV7-9	-	TRBJ2-7	TRBD2	TGTGCCAGCAGCTTAGATGGCGGGAGCTACGAGCAGTACTTC	CASSLDGGSYEQYF
TRBV7-6	-	TRBJ2-1	TRBD1	TGTGCCAGCAGCGATACAGGGGGCAATGAGCAGTTCTTC	CASSDTGGNEQFF
TRBV27	-	TRBJ1-2	-	TGTGCCAGCACCCCGGACAGCTATGGCTACACCTTC	CASTPDSYGYTF
TRBV15	-	TRBJ2-1	-	TGTGCCACCAGCAGAGATAACAGGGATGAGCAGTTCTTC	CATSRDNRDEQFF
TRBV4-1	-	TRBJ2-1	TRBD2	TGCGCCAGCAGCCAAGATTACAGCGGGAGTTTCTATGAGCAGTTCTTC	CASSQDYSGSFYEQFF
TRBV5-6	-	TRBJ2-3	TRBD2	TGTGCCAGCAGCTTGGTTGGGAGGGCAGATACGCAGTATTTT	CASSLVGRADTQYF
TRBV7-3	-	TRBJ2-1	-	TGTGCCAGCAGCTCCGAAAGGAGGGGTGTCCATGAGCAGTTCTTC	CASSSERRGVHEQFF
TRBV19	-	TRBJ2-5	-	TGTGCCAGTAGTATTTCCAGGGATGAGACCCAGTACTTC	CASSISRDETQYF
TRBV20-1	once	TRBJ2-3	-	TGCAGTGCTAGCGGGGAGGATACGCAGTATTTT	CSASGEDTQYF
TRBV7-2	-	TRBJ1-1	-	TGTGCCAGCAGCTTAGCCGGGGGGGTGGTGGGCACTGAAGCTTTCTTT	CASSLAGGVVGTEAFF
TRBV28	-	TRBJ2-7	-	TGTGCCAGCAGTTTGGGCCGGGGACGCTCCTACGAGCAGTACTTC	CASSLGRGRSYEQYF
TRBV5-6	-	TRBJ1-4	-	TGTGCCAGCAGCTTGACTGCGCGATGGGATGGTGAAAAACTGTTTTTT	CASSLTARWDGEKLFF
TRBV28	-	TRBJ2-5	-	TGTGCCAGCAGCCTTACATGGGGGCCCCAAGAGACCCAGTACTTC	CASSLTWGPQETQYF
TRBV4-2	-	TRBJ2-4	TRBD1	TGTGCCAGCAGCCCCCGTCAGGGGGCAAACATTCAGTACTTC	CASSPRQGANIQYF
TRBV18	once	TRBJ1-2	-	TGTGCCAGCTCACCACCTGATGTAAATGTGGGCTACACCTTC	CASSPPDVNVGYTF
TRBV6-1	once	TRBJ2-7	-	TGTGCAGCATCGGGGGCTAGTGCCTACGAGCAGTACTTC	CAASGASAYEQYF
TRBV7-9	-	TRBJ1-4	-	TGTGCCAGCAGCTTAGGGACAACAACTAATGAAAAACTGTTTTTT	CASSLGTTTNEKLFF
TRBV19	-	TRBJ1-5	-	TGTGCCAGTACCATTTCGACAGTACGACATCAGCCCCAGCATTTT	CASTISTVRHQPQHF
TRBV20-1	-	TRBJ1-1	-	TGCAGTGCTAGTACCGAGGCTGAAGCTTTCTTT	CSASTEAEAFF
TRBV4-1	once	TRBJ2-4	-	TGCGCCAGCAGCCTAAGGTATCTAGCCGTAAACATTCAGTACTTC	CASSLRYLAVNIQYF
TRBV14	-	TRBJ1-1	-	TGTGCCAGCAGGCCCCGGGGGGTACTGAACACTGAAGCTTTCTTT	CASRPRGVLNTEAFF
TRBV6-5	-	TRBJ1-5	-	TGTGCCAGCAGTTACGTCCAGGGCGATCAGCCCCAGCATTTT	CASSYVQGDQPQHF
TRBV19	-	TRBJ2-3	TRBD2	TGTGCCAGTAGCTTCCCGACTAGCGGGATTGTCACAGATACGCAGTATTTT	CASSFPTSGIVTDTQYF
TRBV7-9	-	TRBJ2-3	-	TGTGCCAGCAGCCTCCGGACAGATACGCAGTATTTT	CASSLRTDTQYF
TRBV7-9	-	TRBJ2-7	-	TGTGCCAGCAGCCGGGGTGGGAAAAGGGGCTCCTACGAGCAGTACTTC	CASSRGGKRGSYEQYF
TRBV11-1	-	TRBJ1-1	TRBD1	TGTGCCAGCAGCCCGAACAGGGGGCGCGTCGCTGAAGCTTTCTTT	CASSPNRGRVAEAFF
TRBV28	-	TRBJ1-6	-	TGTGCCAGCAGTTTATTAGGGGGTCATTCACCCCTCCACTTT	CASSLLGGHSPLHF
TRBV15	-	TRBJ2-5	TRBD2	TGTGCCACCAGCAGAGTCGGACTAGCGGGAGGGCAAGAGACCCAGTACTTC	CATSRVGLAGGQETQYF
TRBV7-2	-	TRBJ2-3	-	TGTGCCAGCAGACAGGGAGGGGCGGTAGATACGCAGTATTTT	CASRQGGAVDTQYF
TRBV21-1	-	TRBJ2-4	-	TGTGCCAGCAGCAAAAAGTGGCTAGCGGGACTCAAAAACATTCAGTACTTC	CASSKKWLAGLKNIQYF
TRBV6-5	-	TRBJ2-1	-	TGTGCCAGCAGTTTCTCGCGGAACAATGAGCAGTTCTTC	CASSFSRNNEQFF
TRBV9	once	TRBJ2-7	TRBD1	TGTGCCAGCAGCCCGACCGGGACAGGGGGTTACGAGCAGTACTTC	CASSPTGTGGYEQYF
TRBV10-1	once	TRBJ1-1	-	TGCGCCAGCAGTGAGACCTTGAACACTGAAGCTTTCTTT	CASSETLNTEAFF
TRBV6-1	-	TRBJ2-1	TRBD2	TGTGCCAGCAGTGAAGTTGTGGGACTAGCGGGGGCGGGGGAGCAGTTCTTC	CASSEVVGLAGAGEQFF
TRBV19	few	TRBJ2-1	-	TGTGCCAGTAGCAACTACAATGAGCAGTTCTTC	CASSNYNEQFF
TRBV4-1	-	TRBJ2-7	TRBD2	TGCGCCAGCAGCCAACCTTCCGGGACTAGCGCTCCCGAGCAGTACTTC	CASSQPSGTSAPEQYF
TRBV2	-	TRBJ2-7	TRBD1	TGTGCCAGCAGTCTCATCAGACAGGGGGCAGGGGAGCAGTACTTC	CASSLIRQGAGEQYF
TRBV5-1	-	TRBJ1-2	-	TGCGCCAGCAGCTTGCCTTCGTCAAAGGGCTATGGCTACACCTTC	CASSLPSSKGYGYTF
TRBV7-8	-	TRBJ1-4	TRBD1	TGTGCCAGCAGCTCGGACAGGGAGGATGAAAAACTGTTTTTT	CASSSDREDEKLFF
TRBV7-7	-	TRBJ2-2	TRBD1	TGTGCTAGCAGCATTCGACAGGGCGCGAACACCGGGGAGCTGTTTTTT	CASSIRQGANTGELFF
TRBV7-2	once	TRBJ2-7	-	TGTGCCAGCAGCCCAGACAGGAGCTCCTACGAGCAGTACTTC	CASSPDRSSYEQYF